Shown below are 29 T cell receptor beta chains from a single sample sequenced in a study of blood T cell repertoires in COVID-19. TCRdb's copy holds only in-frame clones and misses some; the assay was immunoSEQ multiplex PCR. The table lists under 50,000 clones, more than 80% of them singletons. The sample was peripheral blood. These receptors all stem from a man between 60 and 75 years old with COVID-19, enrolled during active disease.

J is TRBJ2-2 and V is TRBV28; D might be TRBD1 (6 bases). Germline V gene data show CDR1 as MDHEN and CDR2 as SYDVKM. With 5 bases removed from V and 5 bases from J, the gap between germline ends came to 12 bases. The CDR3 spans 14 residues. CDR3 region: CASSKGVRTGELFF. CDR3 nucleotides: TGTGCCAGCAGTAAGGGGGTGCGGACCGGGGAGCTGTTTTTT.

The chain recombines TRBV5-1 with TRBJ1-2; 10 bases are a match to TRBD1. Losses at the gene ends were 0 bases for V and 3 bases for J; bases not matched to a gene: 5. The CDR3 totals 16 residues. The germline V gene encodes CDR1 SGHRS and CDR2 YFSETQ. The CDR3 here is CASSLGQGAKHYGYTF. CDR3 coding DNA: TGCGCCAGCAGCTTGGGACAGGGGGCTAAGCACTATGGCTACACCTTC.

The chain has TRBV28 and TRBJ2-7, with a tentative D call TRBD2 (5 bases). The V and J ends lost 3 bases and 6 bases respectively, with 9 bases between them. Germline-derived CDR1 and CDR2 are MDHEN and SYDVKM. The CDR3 loop spans 12 amino acids. CDR3 sequence (DNA): TGTGCCAGCAGTTTCTTTAGCGCCGAGCAGTACTTC. It specifies CASSFFSAEQYF.

This clone has a single count. This chain connects TRBV19 to TRBJ1-1, with D possibly TRBD1 on 5 matching bases. This CDR3 has 14 residues. Trimming shortened V by 4 bases and J by 1 base, and 10 bases separated the two germline ends. CDR1 and CDR2 (germline): LNHDA, SQIVND (reference sequence). CDR3 coding DNA: TGTGCCAGTAGTACCACCACAGGGAACACTGAAGCTTTCTTT. Amino acids: CASSTTTGNTEAFF.

The chain recombines TRBV11-2 with TRBJ2-1; D remains unclear. Trimming shortened V by 8 bases and J by 7 bases, and 12 bases separated the two germline ends. CDR1 and CDR2 (germline): SGHAT, FQNNGV. The CDR3 has 12 residues. The CDR3 sequence: CASGQNRNEQFF. The DNA for the CDR3 is TGTGCCAGCGGTCAAAACCGGAATGAGCAGTTCTTC. Full variable domain (remainder filled in from reference TRBV11-2 and TRBJ2-1): EAGVAQSPRYKIIEKRQSVAFWCNPISGHATLYWYQQILGQGPKLLIQFQNNGVVDDSQLPKDRFSAERLKGVDSTLKIQPAKLEDSAVYLCASGQNRNEQFFGPGTRLTVL.

The chain links TRBV30 to TRBJ2-7; D might be TRBD1 (5 bases). Trimming left V 2 bases short and J 2 bases short, with 16 bases between. This CDR3 is built from 15 residues. CDR1 and CDR2 (germline): GTSNPN, SVGIG (reference sequence). CDR3 coding DNA: TGTGCCTGGAGTCGGGCTCACAGGACGACCTACGAGCAGTACTTC. This codes for CAWSRAHRTTYEQYF.

Turning to this clone: Mismatch with germline at one junction end may stem from a read error. The chain has TRBV7-7 and TRBJ2-3, with a tentative D call TRBD2 (6 bases). The CDR3 runs 17 residues. In germline, CDR1 is SSHAT, CDR2 FNYEAQ (reference sequence). The CDR3 DNA is TGTGCTAGCAGCATTCGGAGGGTCGGTAGCGCAGCAGATACGCAGTATTTT. The encoded protein is CASSIRRVGSAADTQYF.

This clone came up a few times. The V and J genes are TRBV7-2 and TRBJ2-7; 10 bases map to TRBD2. Germline values: CDR1 SGHTA, CDR2 FQGNSA. CDR3 length equals 14 residues. V lost 4 bases and J lost 5; bases outside the gene matches: 5. CDR3 residues: CASSSSGRGDEQYF. DNA for the CDR3: TGTGCCAGCAGCTCTAGCGGGAGAGGTGACGAGCAGTACTTC.

The chain is built from TRBV6-5 and TRBJ2-4; tentatively, D is TRBD2 (6 bases). The germline V gene has CDR1 MNHEY and CDR2 SVGAGI. CDR3 length: 15 residues. Trimming took off 5 bases at V and 6 bases at J, with 17 bases between the two ends. CDR3 amino acids: CASSPRDGGGNIQYF. CDR3 coding DNA: TGTGCCAGCAGTCCGCGGGACGGTGGGGGAAACATTCAGTACTTC.

The chain carries TRBV28 and TRBJ1-3; no definite D call. The V and J ends lost 2 bases and 2 bases respectively, with 13 bases between them. Germline values: CDR1 MDHEN, CDR2 SYDVKM. CDR3 length equals 16 residues. CDR3 sequence (DNA): TGTGCCAGCAGTTTAGGTGGGCTGGTCGCTGGAAACACCATATATTTT. Encoded protein: CASSLGGLVAGNTIYF.

This sequence joins TRBV29-1 and TRBJ2-1, with 8 bases identical to TRBD1. Germline CDR1 reads SQVTM; CDR2 reads ANQGSEA. CDR3 length: 13 amino acids. V lost 6 bases to trimming and J lost 6 bases; unmatched junction nucleotides: 7. DNA of the CDR3: TGCAGCGTGGACAGGGTCCTTGGCAATGAGCAGTTCTTC. Its translation: CSVDRVLGNEQFF.

This rearrangement joins TRBV6-1 to TRBJ1-4; D is perhaps TRBD1 (5 bases). Germline V lookup: CDR1 MNHNS, CDR2 SASEGT. Trimming stripped 0 bases from V and 8 bases from J, with 13 bases between. The CDR3 loop spans 15 amino acids. The CDR3 coding sequence is TGTGCCAGCAGTGAAGCGCTCTGGGGCCGGGAAAAACTGTTTTTT. Protein product: CASSEALWGREKLFF.

CDR3: CASSLGLGLKVDTQYF. The CDR3 DNA reads TGTGCCAGCAGCTTGGGACTAGGGCTCAAAGTAGATACGCAGTATTTT. This chain joins TRBV5-5 and TRBJ2-3, with a tentative D call TRBD2 (6 bases). CDR3 size: 16 residues. Germline assignment: CDR1 SGHKS and CDR2 YYEKEE (reference sequence). Trimming shortened V by 0 bases and J by 5 bases, and 16 bases separated the two germline ends.

This rearrangement joins TRBV6-2 or TRBV6-3 to TRBJ1-4; D is possibly TRBD1 (6 bases). CDR1 MNHEY and CDR2 SVGEGT come from the germline V gene. Trimming left V 4 bases short and J 3 bases short, with 15 bases between. This CDR3 has 16 amino acids. CDR3 nucleotides: TGTGCCAGCAGTTTTCGACAGGAAGTTGCTAATGAAAAACTGTTTTTT. Translating it yields CASSFRQEVANEKLFF.

The gene calls are TRBV5-5 and TRBJ1-4; 8 bases agree with TRBD1. Trimming cost V 0 bases and J 4 bases; bases outside gene matches: 2. In germline, CDR1 is SGHKS, CDR2 YYEKEE (reference sequence). The CDR3 runs to 15 residues. CDR3 amino acids: CASSLEDRGNEKLFF. The CDR3 region has the DNA TGTGCCAGCAGCTTGGAAGACAGGGGTAATGAAAAACTGTTTTTT.

CDR3 coding DNA: TGTGCCAGCAGTCTCGACAGGGTCACTGAAGCTTTCTTT. It encodes CASSLDRVTEAFF. V and J are TRBV12-3 or TRBV12-4 and TRBJ1-1; 7 positions match TRBD1. This CDR3 contains 13 residues. V shed 5 bases and J 4 bases; nucleotides not matched to a gene: 4.

The gene calls are TRBV5-5 and TRBJ2-3; D is possibly TRBD1 (6 bases). Trimming shortened V by 4 bases and J by 3 bases, and 12 bases separated the two germline ends. Germline V gene lookup returns CDR1 SGHKS and CDR2 YYEKEE (reference sequence). The CDR3 is 14 amino acids. The CDR3 bases are TGTGCCAGCAGCACCGCGACAGGAACAGATACGCAGTATTTT. The encoded protein is CASSTATGTDTQYF.

Here the CDR3 DNA reads TGCGCCAGCAGGTGGGACTCGGAGGGTGAGCAGTTCTTC. Protein sequence: CASRWDSEGEQFF. The chain uses TRBV5-1 and TRBJ2-1; weak D call: TRBD2 (6 bases). Trimming pared 5 bases from V and 9 bases from J, leaving 15 bases between. This CDR3 has 13 amino acids. From germline, CDR1 is SGHRS and CDR2 YFSETQ.

The gene calls are TRBV2 and TRBJ2-7, with 7 bases identical to TRBD2. Germline V gene sequence: CDR1 SNHLY, CDR2 FYNNEI. The CDR3 is 13 amino acids. The V and J ends lost 8 bases and 6 bases, in that order; junction bases with no gene match: 10. The CDR3 sequence: CASLRDYGGEQYF. The CDR3 bases are TGTGCCAGCTTACGGGACTATGGGGGCGAGCAGTACTTC.

CDR3 protein: CASSPLDRGDGNTIYF. The CDR3 bases are TGTGCCAGTAGTCCACTGGACAGGGGGGATGGAAACACCATATATTTT. The rearrangement uses TRBV19 and TRBJ1-3, with 10 bases fitting TRBD1. J gave up 3 bases and V 5 bases, and 7 bases lay outside the gene matches. Germline CDR1 is LNHDA and CDR2 is SQIVND (reference sequence). The CDR3 is 16 residues long.

The chain has TRBV6-4 and TRBJ2-2, with 7 bases lining up with TRBD1. The CDR3 runs to 15 residues. Trimming at V came to 3 bases and at J to 3 bases, leaving 4 bases not matched to a gene. CDR1 is MRHNA, CDR2 SNTAGT, per germline. In DNA form, the CDR3 reads TGTGCCAGCAGTGATACCGACAGGGACACCGGGGAGCTGTTTTTT. It translates to CASSDTDRDTGELFF.

V gene TRBV5-1 combines with J gene TRBJ2-2; 10 positions match TRBD2. V lost 2 bases, J lost 6 bases, and 4 bases stayed unmatched. Germline V gene data show CDR1 as SGHRS and CDR2 as YFSETQ. This CDR3 spans 15 amino acids. The CDR3 is CASSLSGRVAGELFF. CDR3 nucleotides: TGCGCCAGCAGCTTAAGCGGGAGGGTCGCCGGGGAGCTGTTTTTT.

This chain uses TRBV30 with TRBJ1-5; tentatively, D is TRBD1 (6 bases). This CDR3 comprises 15 residues. The V gene's germline CDR1 is GTSNPN and CDR2 SVGIG (reference sequence). Trimming left V 4 bases short and J 7 bases short, with 20 bases between. DNA for the CDR3: TGTGCCTGGAAATCCCGGGACACAGGTATGCAGCCCCAGCATTTT. Amino acids: CAWKSRDTGMQPQHF.

The chain links TRBV2 to TRBJ1-5; D not certain. V gave up 3 bases and J gave up 0 bases, with 3 bases separating them. The V gene's germline CDR1 is SNHLY and CDR2 FYNNEI. The CDR3 loop spans 13 amino acids. CDR3 DNA: TGTGCCAGCAGTGACCGTAGCAATCAGCCCCAGCATTTT. Its protein is CASSDRSNQPQHF.

This clone appeared once. CDR3 coding DNA: TGTGCCACCAGTGAGACCGGACAGGGGTCGAATGAGCAGTTCTTC. Amino acids: CATSETGQGSNEQFF. The genes are TRBV24-1 and TRBJ2-1; 9 bases match TRBD1. This CDR3 has 15 residues. Germline assignment: CDR1 KGHDR and CDR2 SFDVKD. J lost 7 bases, V lost 4 bases, and 7 bases had no gene match.

The chain carries TRBV6-6 and TRBJ1-1; the D gene is possibly TRBD1 (6 bases). The CDR3 covers 14 residues. Germline V gene sequence: CDR1 MNHNY, CDR2 SVGAGI (reference sequence). Trimming stripped 2 bases from V and 3 bases from J, with 10 bases between. This chain's CDR3 is CASSYSTGHTEAFF. The CDR3 bases are TGTGCCAGCAGTTACAGTACAGGGCACACTGAAGCTTTCTTT.

The chain carries TRBV5-5 and TRBJ1-3; D is ambiguous. V was cut by 0 bases and J by 0 bases, with 4 bases left in between. The CDR3 runs to 14 residues. The germline V gene has CDR1 SGHKS and CDR2 YYEKEE (reference sequence). This CDR3 is CASSLESSGNTIYF. CDR3 DNA sequence: TGTGCCAGCAGCTTGGAGAGCTCTGGAAACACCATATATTTT. The full variable domain, its missing parts supplied by reference TRBV5-5 and TRBJ1-3, is DAGVTQSPTHLIKTRGQQVTLRCSPISGHKSVSWYQQVLGQGPQFIFQYYEKEERGRGNFPDRFSARQFPNYSSELNVNALLLGDSALYLCASSLESSGNTIYFGEGSWLTVV.

The chain recombines TRBV5-6 with TRBJ1-2; D ambiguous. The CDR3 extends over 15 amino acids. V lost 1 base to trimming and J lost 0 bases, with 10 bases between them. Germline V CDR1 and CDR2: SGHDT, YYEEEE. Here the CDR3 reads CASSLTLRTNYGYTF. The DNA for the CDR3 is TGTGCCAGCAGCTTGACGCTGCGGACTAACTATGGCTACACCTTC.

The chain combines TRBV5-1 with TRBJ1-4, with 7 nucleotides matching TRBD1. Losses at the gene ends were 4 bases for V and 4 bases for J; bases not matched to a gene: 13. Germline V lookup: CDR1 SGHRS, CDR2 YFSETQ. The CDR3 runs 17 residues. The DNA for the CDR3 is TGCGCCAGCAGCACGTACCAAACCGGGACAGTTAATGAAAAACTGTTTTTT. It translates to CASSTYQTGTVNEKLFF.